Shown below are 26 T cell receptor beta chains from a single sample sequenced in a study of Ad26.COV2.S vaccination and SARS-CoV-2 variants. Regarding treatment: roughly 20 received Ad26.COV2.S at low or high dose, single or two shots; several received placebo; per-sample allocation not given. Each sample was drawn 63 days after the first injection (of vaccine or placebo). Assay: immunoSEQ multiplex PCR; the TCRdb copy retains only in-frame clones and omits some. Among about 350,000 clones listed, 88% were seen once. Sequences were derived from peripheral blood, sampled in a trial of Ad26.COV2.S vaccine versus placebo. Receptors were obtained from a person aged 18-60 years who received the Ad26.COV2.S COVID-19 vaccine or a placebo.

About this clone: In the same sample, other DNA sequences code for this CDR3. The chain carries TRBV18 and TRBJ1-3; the D is unclear. Trimming stripped 1 base from V and 1 base from J, with 11 bases between. The CDR3 length is 16 residues. The germline V gene has CDR1 KGHSH and CDR2 LQKENI. CDR3 sequence reads: CASSPLSAGSGNTIYF. CDR3 nucleotide sequence: TGTGCCAGCTCACCACTCTCGGCAGGTTCTGGAAACACCATATATTTT.

The V gene is TRBV7-3, the J gene TRBJ1-1, with D hard to call. CDR1 is SGHTA and CDR2 is FQGTGA in the germline V gene. V lost 4 bases and J 0 bases, leaving 3 bases between the germline ends. This CDR3 is built from 12 residues. This CDR3 reads CASSSMNTEAFF. The CDR3 DNA follows: TGTGCCAGCAGCTCCATGAACACTGAAGCTTTCTTT.

The V and J genes are TRBV27 and TRBJ2-5; 7 nucleotides align to TRBD2. CDR1 is MNHEY and CDR2 is SMNVEV in the germline V gene (reference sequence). After removal of 6 bases from V and 3 bases from J, the junction contained 16 bases not matched to a gene. There are 17 residues in the CDR3. The CDR3 is CASSQSWDYLVEETQYF. The CDR3 DNA reads TGTGCCAGCAGCCAATCCTGGGACTACCTCGTGGAAGAGACCCAGTACTTC.

The V and J genes are TRBV7-2 and TRBJ2-5; 7 bases line up with TRBD2. Germline values: CDR1 SGHTA, CDR2 FQGNSA. V shed 5 bases, J shed 8 bases, and the junction held 17 bases outside the gene matches. There are 16 residues in the CDR3. The CDR3 sequence: CASSTRGGPEPVTQYF. Written as DNA, the CDR3 is TGTGCCAGCAGCACCCGGGGAGGGCCGGAACCTGTTACCCAGTACTTC.

V usage is TRBV2 and J usage is TRBJ1-3; no firm D call. The germline CDR1 and CDR2 sequences are SNHLY and FYNNEI. V was clipped by 4 bases and J by 5 bases, with 12 bases between them. The CDR3 length is 14 residues. The chain's CDR3 is CASSVVDARNTIYF. In nucleotides, the CDR3 is TGTGCCAGCAGTGTCGTAGACGCCAGAAACACCATATATTTT.

The genes are TRBV24-1 and TRBJ2-7; D perhaps matches TRBD2 (6 bases). Germline CDR1 is KGHDR and CDR2 is SFDVKD. The CDR3 loop spans 17 amino acids. V dropped 4 bases and J dropped 5 bases, with 23 bases sitting between them. CDR3 protein: CATSDKRRGGPGNEQYF. The CDR3 DNA sequence: TGTGCCACCAGTGACAAAAGGAGGGGCGGACCGGGAAACGAGCAGTACTTC.

The V gene is TRBV7-9, the J gene TRBJ2-7; 7 positions agree with TRBD1. V lost 3 bases, J lost 5 bases, and 7 bases stayed unmatched. Germline V CDR1 and CDR2: SEHNR, FQNEAQ (reference sequence). The CDR3 has 14 residues. The CDR3 region has the DNA TGTGCCAGCAGCTTCCGACAGGGCGCCCACGAGCAGTACTTC. This codes for CASSFRQGAHEQYF.

The CDR3 spells CAWSFRYEQYF. Here the CDR3 DNA reads TGTGCCTGGAGTTTCCGGTACGAGCAGTACTTC. The V gene is TRBV30, the J gene TRBJ2-7; no reliable D call. The CDR3 sequence is 11 residues long. Germline CDR1 reads GTSNPN; CDR2 reads SVGIG (reference sequence). Trimming pared 2 bases from V and 4 bases from J, leaving 6 bases between.

This clone was observed a single time. The rearrangement links TRBV18 to TRBJ1-2; the D is unclear. The CDR3 covers 13 residues. Trimming cost V 1 base and J 7 bases, with 10 bases left between them. CDR1 and CDR2 from the germline V gene are KGHSH and LQKENI. CDR3 sequence: CASSPQGKLGYTF. CDR3 coding DNA: TGTGCCAGCTCACCACAGGGAAAGCTTGGCTACACCTTC.

The chain links TRBV19 to TRBJ2-3; no clear D. This CDR3 has 15 amino acids. V lost 6 bases, J lost 0 bases, and 13 bases lay in between. Per the germline V gene, CDR1 is LNHDA and CDR2 is SQIVND (reference sequence). The chain's CDR3 is CASSLLGASTDTQYF. CDR3 sequence (DNA): TGTGCCAGTAGCCTACTTGGTGCAAGCACAGATACGCAGTATTTT. Combining the CDR3 with reference TRBV19 and TRBJ2-3 gives the whole variable domain DGGITQSPKYLFRKEGQNVTLSCEQNLNHDAMYWYRQDPGQGLRLIYYSQIVNDFQKGDIAEGYSVSREKKESFPLTVTSAQKNPTAFYLCASSLLGASTDTQYFGPGTRLTVL.

This clone occurred once. The V and J genes are TRBV2 and TRBJ1-2; D is perhaps TRBD1 (6 bases). V gave up 5 bases and J gave up 2 bases, with 9 bases separating them. The CDR3 has 13 amino acids. CDR1 and CDR2 from the germline V gene are SNHLY and FYNNEI. The CDR3, as DNA: TGTGCCAGCAGTTCGGACAGCAACTATGGCTACACCTTC. It codes for CASSSDSNYGYTF. Looking up the rest from reference TRBV2 and TRBJ1-2 gives the full variable domain: EPEVTQTPSHQVTQMGQEVILRCVPISNHLYFYWYRQILGQKVEFLVSFYNNEISEKSEIFDDQFSVERPDGSNFTLKIRSTKLEDSAMYFCASSSDSNYGYTFGSGTRLTVV.

V gene TRBV7-3 combines with J gene TRBJ1-1; D gene uncertain. The ends were cut back, 1 base at V and 1 base at J, with 7 bases in the middle. Germline V gives CDR1 SGHTA, CDR2 FQGTGA. CDR3 length: 14 amino acids. The CDR3 sequence: CASSLSPRNTEAFF. CDR3 in DNA: TGTGCCAGCAGCTTAAGTCCCAGGAACACTGAAGCTTTCTTT.

The chain links TRBV5-1 to TRBJ2-5, with 7 bases matching TRBD1. CDR1 is SGHRS and CDR2 is YFSETQ in the germline V gene. V trimming: 2 bases; J trimming: 5 bases; junction bases outside the gene matches: 9. The CDR3 length is 15 residues. CDR3 coding DNA: TGCGCCAGCAGCTTCGCACAGGGGTCGGGGGAGACCCAGTACTTC. Protein: CASSFAQGSGETQYF.

The rearrangement joins TRBV6-5 to TRBJ1-1; unclear D gene. Trimming stripped 3 bases from V and 2 bases from J, with 13 bases between. The CDR3 runs 15 residues. Germline V gives CDR1 MNHEY, CDR2 SVGAGI. CDR3 coding DNA: TGTGCCAGCAGTTATGCGTCTATTAGAAACACTGAAGCTTTCTTT. Protein: CASSYASIRNTEAFF.

In DNA, the CDR3 is TGTGCCAGCAGCGGGGGAGGGGGTAGAGGTTCACCCCTCCACTTT. It codes for CASSGGGGRGSPLHF. V gene TRBV7-2 combines with J gene TRBJ1-6; D might be TRBD1 (6 bases). The germline V gene has CDR1 SGHTA and CDR2 FQGNSA. This CDR3 has 15 amino acids. Trimming removed 5 bases from V and 9 bases from J, with 17 bases in between.

CDR3: CASSIRFGITGELFF. The CDR3 region has the DNA TGTGCCAGTAGTATTCGGTTTGGGATAACCGGGGAGCTGTTTTTT. V is TRBV19 and J is TRBJ2-2; D remains ambiguous. With 3 bases removed from V and 5 bases from J, the gap between germline ends came to 13 bases. From germline, CDR1 is LNHDA and CDR2 SQIVND (reference sequence). The CDR3 is made up of 15 amino acids.

V and J are TRBV3-1 (or the pseudogene TRBV3-2) and TRBJ1-1, with 7 bases aligning to TRBD1. CDR1 and CDR2 (germline): LGHDT, YNNKEL (reference sequence). The V gene end was trimmed by 1 base and the J gene end by 0 bases; junction bases not matched to a gene: 5. The CDR3 consists of 16 residues. The CDR3: CASSQGQGGMNTEAFF. The CDR3 DNA is TGTGCCAGCAGCCAAGGCCAGGGGGGGATGAACACTGAAGCTTTCTTT.

In this sample, this clone turned up once. J is TRBJ2-2 and V is TRBV14, with a tentative D call TRBD1 (5 bases). Germline V gene sequence: CDR1 SGHDN, CDR2 FVKESK. V was cut by 1 base and J by 0 bases, with 9 bases left in between. The CDR3 is made up of 16 amino acids. This chain's CDR3 is CASSQVARANTGELFF. CDR3 sequence (DNA): TGTGCCAGCAGCCAAGTAGCCAGGGCGAACACCGGGGAGCTGTTTTTT.

In this sample, this clone turned up once. The chain couples TRBV3-1 (or the pseudogene TRBV3-2) to TRBJ2-7, with D perhaps matching TRBD1 (6 bases). The germline V gene encodes CDR1 LGHDT and CDR2 YNNKEL (reference sequence). This CDR3 comprises 15 residues. Deletions cut 0 bases from V and 0 bases from J, with 9 bases between. Written as DNA, the CDR3 is TGTGCCAGCAGCCAAGAGCCAGGGGACTCCTACGAGCAGTACTTC. It translates to CASSQEPGDSYEQYF.

The chain uses TRBV7-9 and TRBJ1-2; D is unclear. This CDR3 comprises 15 residues. Germline values: CDR1 SEHNR, CDR2 FQNEAQ (reference sequence). Trimming stripped 2 bases from V and 8 bases from J, with 18 bases between. As DNA, the CDR3 is TGTGCCAGCAGCTTAAGTATCGGGGAGAGGGTAGGCTACACCTTC. It specifies CASSLSIGERVGYTF.

This chain links TRBV15 with TRBJ2-5, with D perhaps matching TRBD2 (5 bases). V shed 1 base and J shed 3 bases, with 6 bases lying between them. Per germline, CDR1 LNHNV and CDR2 YYDKDF (reference sequence). The CDR3 totals 13 residues. The CDR3 DNA is TGTGCCACCAGCAGAGGAGGGAAAGAGACCCAGTACTTC. Its protein is CATSRGGKETQYF.

V usage is TRBV28 and J usage is TRBJ1-2; 9 bases line up with TRBD1. The V and J ends lost 4 bases and 4 bases, in that order; junction bases with no gene match: 10. In germline, CDR1 is MDHEN, CDR2 SYDVKM. This CDR3 region has 16 residues. The CDR3 sequence is CASSYPPGTGTYGYTF. The DNA for the CDR3 is TGTGCCAGCAGTTACCCGCCCGGGACAGGGACCTATGGCTACACCTTC.

The chain recombines TRBV11-2 with TRBJ1-1, with D tentatively TRBD1 (5 bases). The germline gives CDR1 SGHAT, CDR2 FQNNGV. There are 11 residues in the CDR3. Trimming removed 3 bases from V and 10 bases from J, with 9 bases in between. CDR3 in amino acids: CASSLGLTAFF. The CDR3 nucleotides read TGTGCCAGCAGCTTGGGGCTCACAGCTTTCTTT.

The chain couples TRBV7-8 to TRBJ1-5; no definite D call. CDR1 and CDR2 from the germline V gene are SGHVS and FQNEAQ. V shed 3 bases and J shed 2 bases, with 11 bases lying between them. CDR3 size: 15 residues. The CDR3 is CASSLGPPGNQPQHF. The DNA for the CDR3 is TGTGCCAGCAGCTTGGGCCCCCCTGGCAATCAGCCCCAGCATTTT.

V is TRBV6-5 and J is TRBJ1-2; D is uncertain. The CDR3 runs 14 residues. V was pared by 5 bases and J by 6 bases, with 16 bases between. CDR1 and CDR2 from the germline V gene are MNHEY and SVGAGI. The DNA for the CDR3 is TGTGCCAGCAGTCCCTACAAGATTGGAGATGGCTACACCTTC. Its protein product is CASSPYKIGDGYTF.

This rearrangement joins TRBV27 to TRBJ1-1, with D unresolved. The CDR3 sequence is 13 residues long. Per germline, CDR1 MNHEY and CDR2 SMNVEV (reference sequence). V dropped 3 bases and J dropped 7 bases, with 12 bases sitting between them. The CDR3 region has the DNA TGTGCCAGCAGTTTCTCTCGGACGGTTGAAGCTTTCTTT. Its protein is CASSFSRTVEAFF.